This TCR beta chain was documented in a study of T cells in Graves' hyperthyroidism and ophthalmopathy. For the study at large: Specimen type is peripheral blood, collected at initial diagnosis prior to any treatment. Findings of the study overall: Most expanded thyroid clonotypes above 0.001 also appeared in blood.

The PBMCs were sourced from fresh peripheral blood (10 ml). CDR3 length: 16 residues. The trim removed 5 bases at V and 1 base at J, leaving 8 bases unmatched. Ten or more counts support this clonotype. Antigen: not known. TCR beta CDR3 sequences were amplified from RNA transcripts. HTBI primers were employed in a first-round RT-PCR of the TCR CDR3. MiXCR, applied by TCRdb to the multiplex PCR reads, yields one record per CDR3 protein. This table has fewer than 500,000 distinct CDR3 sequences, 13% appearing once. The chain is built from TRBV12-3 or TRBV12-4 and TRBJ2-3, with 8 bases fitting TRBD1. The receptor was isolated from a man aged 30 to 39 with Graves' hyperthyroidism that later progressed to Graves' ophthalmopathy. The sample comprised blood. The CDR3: CASSHQGAAGTDTQYF. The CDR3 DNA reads TGTGCCAGCAGTCATCAGGGGGCGGCGGGCACAGATACGCAGTATTTT.